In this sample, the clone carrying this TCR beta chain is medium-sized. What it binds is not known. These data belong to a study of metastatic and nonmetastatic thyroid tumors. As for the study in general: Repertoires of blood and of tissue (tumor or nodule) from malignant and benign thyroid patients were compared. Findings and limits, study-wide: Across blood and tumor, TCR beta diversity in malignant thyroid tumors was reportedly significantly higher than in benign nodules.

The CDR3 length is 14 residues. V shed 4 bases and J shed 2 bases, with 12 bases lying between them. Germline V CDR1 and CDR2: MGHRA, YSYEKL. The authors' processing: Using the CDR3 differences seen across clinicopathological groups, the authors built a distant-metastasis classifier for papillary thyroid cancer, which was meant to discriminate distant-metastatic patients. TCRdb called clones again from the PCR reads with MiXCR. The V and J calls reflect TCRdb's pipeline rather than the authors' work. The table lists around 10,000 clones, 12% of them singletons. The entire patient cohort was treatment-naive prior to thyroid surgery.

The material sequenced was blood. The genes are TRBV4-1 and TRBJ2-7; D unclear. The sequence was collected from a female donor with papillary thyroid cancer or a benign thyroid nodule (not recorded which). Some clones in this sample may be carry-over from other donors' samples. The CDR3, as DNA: TGCGCCAGCAGCCGTCTCTCAGGAACCTACGAGCAGTACTTC. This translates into CASSRLSGTYEQYF.